This TCR beta chain was sequenced for a study of blood T cell repertoires in COVID-19. In the source study's methods: Quantification of nucleated cells was approximated via reference gene primer amplification. Method: immunoSEQ multiplex PCR; TCRdb's copy keeps in-frame clones and lacks some. From that table come the V and J calls and clone size; the DNA was used to work out D and trimming. The data show some 250,000 clones, approximately 82% seen once. J gave up 1 base and V 4 bases, and 5 bases lay outside the gene matches. CDR3 size: 15 residues. In germline, CDR1 is SGHTA, CDR2 FQGTGA. The chain has TRBV7-3 and TRBJ2-3, with 7 bases fitting TRBD1. The sample taken for sequencing was peripheral blood. The receptor was isolated from a man aged 25 to 40 who had recovered from COVID-19. The DNA for the CDR3 is TGTGCCAGCAGCTACTCCGGGACAGGCACAGATACGCAGTATTTT. Its protein is CASSYSGTGTDTQYF.